This T cell receptor (beta chain) was identified during a study of Tregs in tolerant kidney transplant recipients (dated by TCRdb to between 2018 and 2021). Study-wide context: The study used TCRbeta sequencing to identify donor-specific regulatory T cells before combined kidney and bone marrow transplantation, then tracked those cells after transplant. TCRbeta repertoire sequencing was used in a few healthy controls to compare several methods for expanding Tregs specific for an allogeneic donor. Broad study findings and their caveats: Biological reproducibility was not directly assessed, although technical replication error appeared to be minimal. Because the study included only a small number of patients, the results must be confirmed in larger populations and under other immunosuppression protocols. The most biologically relevant and donor-specific TCRbeta repertoire appeared to be identified by expanding Tregs with activated donor B cells.

For TCRbeta CDR3 sequencing, genomic DNA from the sorted cells was extracted using the QIAGEN DNeasy Blood and Tissue Kit. Through immunoSEQ, high-throughput TCRbeta CDR3 sequencing was done commercially, including PCR amplification with internal controls and bias correction. The authors' pipeline ran thus. A unique productive TCRbeta sequence was defined by the CDR3 nucleotide sequence when primers matched, and otherwise by the CDR3 amino acid sequence together with the Vbeta and Jbeta genes. To correct sorting error, sequences shared between sorted populations at a frequency ratio of 2:1 or less were removed; the rest were assigned to the higher population. A sequence counted as donor-reactive if, in CFSE-low cells, the sequence had a frequency of at least 0.01% and was expanded at least 5-fold compared with unstimulated cells. Jensen-Shannon divergence calculated on the top 100 TCRbeta sequences ranked by frequency was used to measure repertoire divergence. When a sample had multiple sequencing runs, each run was corrected for sorting error separately and the runs were then pooled. TCRdb took this table from immuneACCESS and kept in-frame rearrangements with V and J called. Such tables lack part of the clones; where checked against another copy, unresolved V genes explain under half of the gap, and the rest is unexplained. V and J calls and clone size are copied from that table; D and trimming were computed from the DNA. The sample records approximately 260,000 clones, approximately 84% of which are singletons. The top ten constitute about 0.68% of the sample.

Comment on this clone: Its antigen is still unknown. No base quality information exists; no much larger clone differs at one position.

Measured from the cysteine to the phenylalanine, the CDR3 is 15 residues long. Only the CDR3 part of the read is kept: 45 bases, read in frame from the first base. Thawed PBMCs were FACS-sorted into unstimulated Tregs (CD4+CD25+CD127-), CD4+ non-Tregs (CD4+CD25-), CD4 cells and CD8 cells. Healthy control blood came either as purchased buffy coats or from healthy volunteers. Healthy control blood was processed to PBMCs with a Ficoll density gradient and then cryopreserved, whereas patient PBMCs were collected both before and after transplant. Sequencing input: CD4+ T cells from blood. The receptor's source is a human donor in good health. This receptor chain uses TRBV21-1 and TRBJ1-2. TRBV21-1 is reported as a pseudogene. The CDR3 region has the sequence CASSKRDGQGCGYTF. DNA sequence: TGTGCCAGCAGCAAAAGGGACGGTCAAGGCTGTGGCTACACCTTC.